The entry below describes one T cell receptor beta chain. Its antigen remains unknown. Only in-frame clones appear in the TCRdb table, and some are missing; sequencing was by immunoSEQ multiplex PCR. This sample has approximately 76,000 clones, with 85% to 95% found just once. Trimming took 4 bases from V and 0 from J, leaving 15 bases between them. The CDR3 has 16 residues. Germline-derived CDR1 and CDR2 are MNHEY and SMNVEV (reference sequence). Patients with autoimmune history or systemic immunosuppression were excluded. The data derive from a study of OX40 agonist ivuxolimab in advanced cancers. Study summary: Mean age around 60 years, range 23 to 79; 82.7% male.

Notes on the study in general: Expanded clones were, on average, more numerous among CD8+ T cells than CD4+.

Sample: CD4+ or CD8+ T cells sorted from blood, taken in a trial of the OX40 agonist ivuxolimab. The rearrangement joins TRBV27 to TRBJ1-2, with a possible D match to TRBD1 (5 bases). This receptor was taken from an adult with an advanced solid tumor such as melanoma, head and neck, liver or kidney cancer. The CDR3: CASSSKYRKSNYGYTF. In nucleotides, the CDR3 is TGTGCCAGCAGTTCTAAATACAGGAAGTCTAACTATGGCTACACCTTC.